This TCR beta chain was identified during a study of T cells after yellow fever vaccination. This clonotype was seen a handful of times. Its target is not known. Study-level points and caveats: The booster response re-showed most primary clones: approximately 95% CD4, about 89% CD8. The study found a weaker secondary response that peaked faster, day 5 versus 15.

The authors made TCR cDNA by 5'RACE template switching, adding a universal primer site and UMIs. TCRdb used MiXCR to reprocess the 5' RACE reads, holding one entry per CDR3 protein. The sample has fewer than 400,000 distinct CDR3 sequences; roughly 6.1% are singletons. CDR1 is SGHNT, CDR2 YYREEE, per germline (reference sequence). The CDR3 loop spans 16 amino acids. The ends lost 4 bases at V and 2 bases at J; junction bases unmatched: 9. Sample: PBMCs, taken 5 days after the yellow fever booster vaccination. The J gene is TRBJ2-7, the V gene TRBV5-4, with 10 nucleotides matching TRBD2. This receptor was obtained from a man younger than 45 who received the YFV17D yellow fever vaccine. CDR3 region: CASSLRTSGLPYEQYF. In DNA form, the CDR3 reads TGTGCCAGCAGCCTCCGGACTAGCGGATTACCCTACGAGCAGTACTTC. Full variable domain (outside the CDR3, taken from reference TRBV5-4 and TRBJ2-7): ETGVTQSPTHLIKTRGQQVTLRCSSQSGHNTVSWYQQALGQGPQFIFQYYREEENGRGNFPPRFSGLQFPNYSSELNVNALELDDSALYLCASSLRTSGLPYEQYFGPGTRLTVT.